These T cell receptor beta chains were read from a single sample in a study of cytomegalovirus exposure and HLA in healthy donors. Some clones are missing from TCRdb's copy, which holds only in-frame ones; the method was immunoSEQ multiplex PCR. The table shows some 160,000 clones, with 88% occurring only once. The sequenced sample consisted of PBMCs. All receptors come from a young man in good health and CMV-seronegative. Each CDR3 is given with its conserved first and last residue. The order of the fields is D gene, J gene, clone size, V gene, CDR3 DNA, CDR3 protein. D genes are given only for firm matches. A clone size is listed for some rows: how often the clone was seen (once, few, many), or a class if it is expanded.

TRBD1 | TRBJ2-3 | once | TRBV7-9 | TGTGCCAGCACCCCGACAGGGGCTATGACAGATACGCAGTATTTT | CASTPTGAMTDTQYF
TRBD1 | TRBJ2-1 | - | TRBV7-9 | TGTGCCAGCAGCTCCGGGACAGGGGTTAACTACAATGAGCAGTTCTTC | CASSSGTGVNYNEQFF
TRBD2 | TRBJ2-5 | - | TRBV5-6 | TGTGCCAGCAGCTTCGCTCTAGCGGGAGGTCAAGAGACCCAGTACTTC | CASSFALAGGQETQYF
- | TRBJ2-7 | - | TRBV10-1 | TGCGCCAGCAGTGAGTCGGCAGGGTACTACGAGCAGTACTTC | CASSESAGYYEQYF
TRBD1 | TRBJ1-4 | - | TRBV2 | TGTGCCAGCAGTCACAGGGGAACTAATGAAAAACTGTTTTTT | CASSHRGTNEKLFF
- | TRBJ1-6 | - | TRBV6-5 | TGTGCCAGCAGTTACTCGGGTCGGGGAGGTAATTCACCCCTCCACTTT | CASSYSGRGGNSPLHF
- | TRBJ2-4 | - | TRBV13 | TGTGCCAGCAGCGATTACCGCTCCAACAGGGAAGCCAAAAACATTCAGTACTTC | CASSDYRSNREAKNIQYF
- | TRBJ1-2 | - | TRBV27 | TGTGCCAGCAGTTTATCGCCCGATTCCATAGAACCCTATGGCTACACCTTC | CASSLSPDSIEPYGYTF
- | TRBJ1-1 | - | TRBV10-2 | TGCGCCAGCAACAGGGCCCTGAACACTGAAGCTTTCTTT | CASNRALNTEAFF
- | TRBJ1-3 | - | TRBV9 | TGTGCCAGCAGCACAGGGTACGAAGGAAACACCATATATTTT | CASSTGYEGNTIYF
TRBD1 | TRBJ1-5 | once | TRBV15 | TGTGCCACCAGCAGAGTTGGAGGACAGGGCAGTCAGCCCCAGCATTTT | CATSRVGGQGSQPQHF
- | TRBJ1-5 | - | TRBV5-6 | TGTGCCAGCAGCTTGTGGTATGGCGGAGGCAATCAGCCCCAGCATTTT | CASSLWYGGGNQPQHF
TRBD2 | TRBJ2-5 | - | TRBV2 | TGTGCCAGCAGCCTAGCGGGCAGTCAAGAGACCCAGTACTTC | CASSLAGSQETQYF
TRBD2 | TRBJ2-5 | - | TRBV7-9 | TGTGCCAGCAGCCTTCTAGCGGGGGAACAAGAGACCCAGTACTTC | CASSLLAGEQETQYF
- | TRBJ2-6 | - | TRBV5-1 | TGCGCCAGCAGCCTAGGGGACTCTGGGGCCAACGTCCTGACTTTC | CASSLGDSGANVLTF
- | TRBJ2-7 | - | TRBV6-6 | TGTGCCAGCAGTTACTCCCGAACAGATTACGAGCAGTACTTC | CASSYSRTDYEQYF
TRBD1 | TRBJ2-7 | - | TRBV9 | TGTGCCAGCAGCCCGCGACAGGGAGCCTACGAGCAGTACTTC | CASSPRQGAYEQYF
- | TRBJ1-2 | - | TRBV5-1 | TGCGCCAGCAGCTTGACAGGGATAAGCTCTGGCTACACCTTC | CASSLTGISSGYTF
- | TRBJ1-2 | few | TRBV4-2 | TGTGCCAGCAGCCAAGATTCTCGGGAGACAGCTCCATATGGCTACACCTTC | CASSQDSRETAPYGYTF
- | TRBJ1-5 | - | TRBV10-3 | TGTGCCATCAGTGAGGGGGCCTATAATCAGCCCCAGCATTTT | CAISEGAYNQPQHF
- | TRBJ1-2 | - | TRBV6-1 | TGTGCCAGCAGTGGGGGGGACGAGCTTGCCTACACCTTC | CASSGGDELAYTF
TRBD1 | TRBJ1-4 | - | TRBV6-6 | TGTGCCATCAGAAGGGGACAGGGTACGGCTAATGAAAAACTGTTTTTT | CAIRRGQGTANEKLFF
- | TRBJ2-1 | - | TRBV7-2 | TGTGCCAGCAGCTTAATCGGGGTATACAATGAGCAGTTCTTC | CASSLIGVYNEQFF
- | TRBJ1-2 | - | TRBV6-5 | TGTGCCAGCAGTTTCCCAGGGGATGGCTACACCTTC | CASSFPGDGYTF
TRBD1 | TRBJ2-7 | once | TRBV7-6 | TGTGCCAGCAGCGGTGGACAGGTGCAGAGCGAGCAGTACTTC | CASSGGQVQSEQYF
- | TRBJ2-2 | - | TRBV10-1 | TGCGCTCTACAGGACCCGAACACCGGGGAGCTGTTTTTT | CALQDPNTGELFF
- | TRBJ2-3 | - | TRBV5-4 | TGTGCCAGCAGCTTGCTGGGCGTGGGCACAGATACGCAGTATTTT | CASSLLGVGTDTQYF
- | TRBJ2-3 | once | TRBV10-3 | TGTGCCATCAGTGACCGAACTAGTTCTAGCACAGATACGCAGTATTTT | CAISDRTSSSTDTQYF
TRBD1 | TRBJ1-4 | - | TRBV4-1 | TGCGCCAGCAGCCATGGGACAGAGAATGATAATGAAAAACTGTTTTTT | CASSHGTENDNEKLFF
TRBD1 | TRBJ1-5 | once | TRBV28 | TGTGCCAGCTCGGAGGGGGCATATCAGCCCCAGCATTTT | CASSEGAYQPQHF
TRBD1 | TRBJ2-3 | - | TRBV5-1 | TGCGCCAGCAGATCCTCGGGACAGACCACAGATACGCAGTATTTT | CASRSSGQTTDTQYF
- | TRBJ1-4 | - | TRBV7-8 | TGTGCCAGCAGCTCCTCAGGGTTAACTAATGAAAAACTGTTTTTT | CASSSSGLTNEKLFF
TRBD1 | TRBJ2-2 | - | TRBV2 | TGTGCCAGCAGACAGGGGGCGTTGGGCGGGGAGCTGTTTTTT | CASRQGALGGELFF
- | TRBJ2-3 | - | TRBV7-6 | TGTGCCAGCAGCGGGCGCGGGGACGTGGTTGGGGATACGCAGTATTTT | CASSGRGDVVGDTQYF
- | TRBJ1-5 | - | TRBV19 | TGTGCCAGTAGTATCGGGTCGAGAGGTCAGCCCCAGCATTTT | CASSIGSRGQPQHF